Below, one TCR beta chain is given with its context. Antigen: not known. Germline CDR1 is SNHLY and CDR2 is FYNNEI. The length of the CDR3 is 15 residues. V lost 4 bases, J lost 8 bases, and 6 bases stayed unmatched. The data belong to a study of memory CD4+ T cells and cytomegalovirus serostatus. The study's findings and limits: Suggested: most of the CMV-linked TCR signature lies in CD4+ memory cells. A US-trained random forest predicted CMV serostatus with median AUC around 0.9.

Original processing methods: After removing out-of-frame reads, 2,204,828 distinct TCRbeta sequences remained. Some clones are missing from TCRdb's copy, which holds only in-frame ones; the method was immunoSEQ multiplex PCR. The V and J calls and clone size come from that table; D and trimming were worked out from the DNA. Seen here are some 45,000 clones, approximately 74% observed once, and the top ten hold about 1.1%. Single viable CD3+CD4+CD8-CD45RO+ cells were sorted as the memory CD4+ T cells. CD4+ T cells were isolated by positive magnetic selection. This TCR was sampled from an adult in good health and CMV-seropositive. The chain combines TRBV2 with TRBJ2-6; 9 bases fit TRBD1. Material: memory CD4+ T cells from blood. CDR3 coding DNA: TGTGCCAGCAGTGCAACGACAGGGGGTACCAACGTCCTGACTTTC. Protein product: CASSATTGGTNVLTF.